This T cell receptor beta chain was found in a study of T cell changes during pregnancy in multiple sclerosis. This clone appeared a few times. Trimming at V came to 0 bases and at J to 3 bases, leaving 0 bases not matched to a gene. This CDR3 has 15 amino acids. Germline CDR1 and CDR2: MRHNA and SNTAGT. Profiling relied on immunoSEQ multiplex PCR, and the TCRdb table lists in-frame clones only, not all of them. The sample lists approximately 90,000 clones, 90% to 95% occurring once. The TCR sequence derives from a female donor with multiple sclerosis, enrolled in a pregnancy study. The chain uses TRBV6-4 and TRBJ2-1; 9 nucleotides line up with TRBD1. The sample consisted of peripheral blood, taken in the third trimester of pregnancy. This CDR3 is CASSDSTGGYNEQFF. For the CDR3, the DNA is TGTGCCAGCAGTGACTCGACAGGGGGCTACAATGAGCAGTTCTTC.